This T cell receptor (beta chain) was documented in a study of T cells in Graves' hyperthyroidism and ophthalmopathy. As for this clonotype: Its antigen is currently unknown.

It was RNA transcripts that yielded the amplified TCR beta CDR3 regions. The study used the HTBI primer set for a first-round RT-PCR of the TCR CDR3. TCRdb independently ran MiXCR on the multiplex PCR reads; one entry per CDR3 protein. The sample consists of some 250,000 distinct CDR3 sequences, about 15% of them appearing once. Regarding the study as a whole: Most thyroid-expanded clonotypes above 0.001 were also found in blood.

With V trimmed by 0 bases and J by 5 bases, 2 bases remained unmatched. This CDR3 is 16 amino acids long. Germline loops: CDR1 MNHEY, CDR2 SVGAGI. Diagnosis rested on symptoms, serum thyroxine and TRAb, thyroid ultrasound, and orbital computed tomography. V and J are TRBV6-5 and TRBJ2-5; 14 bases are shared with TRBD2. Sequencing was done on a sample of blood. The sequence was obtained from a woman aged 50 to 60 with Graves' hyperthyroidism that later progressed to Graves' ophthalmopathy. The CDR3 here is CASSYSRLAGGETQYF. In DNA form, the CDR3 reads TGTGCCAGCAGTTACTCGAGACTAGCGGGAGGGGAGACCCAGTACTTC.